This is a list of T cell receptor beta chains from one sample in a study of T cells after yellow fever vaccination. TCRdb reprocessed the 5' RACE reads with MiXCR, giving one entry per CDR3 protein. The table includes about 300,000 distinct CDR3 sequences, less than 9.5% detected once. This sample comprised CD4+ T cells sorted from PBMCs, obtained 5 days after the yellow fever booster vaccination. All receptors derive from a man in his late teens or twenties who received the YFV17D yellow fever vaccine. The CDR3 runs from the conserved cysteine through the conserved F or W. A D gene is named only where the DNA matches it firmly. Where a row states a size, it is once, few, many or the class of an expanded clone; other rows omit it.

j_call: TRBJ2-1; d_call: TRBD2; v_call: TRBV5-4; clone_size: many; cdr3_nt: TGTGCCAGCAGCTTGACGGGCCGGGGGGGCCAAGGTGCTGAGCAGTTCTTC; cdr3_aa: CASSLTGRGGQGAEQFF
j_call: TRBJ2-1; d_call: -; v_call: TRBV4-3; clone_size: few; cdr3_nt: TGCGCCAGCAGCCAAGATAGGGCGAACAATGGGCAGTTCTTC; cdr3_aa: CASSQDRANNGQFF
j_call: TRBJ2-7; d_call: -; v_call: TRBV4-3; clone_size: few; cdr3_nt: TGCGCCAGCAGCCAAGATGGGGCGGCAGGAAAATTCGTGCAGTACTTC; cdr3_aa: CASSQDGAAGKFVQYF
j_call: TRBJ1-6; d_call: -; v_call: TRBV11-1; clone_size: few; cdr3_nt: TGTGCCAGCAGCTTAGACCAGAATTCACCCCTCCACTTT; cdr3_aa: CASSLDQNSPLHF
j_call: TRBJ1-1; d_call: -; v_call: TRBV18; clone_size: -; cdr3_nt: TGTGCCAGCTCGCGAAACGGGGGGGAGAACACTGAAGCTTTCTTT; cdr3_aa: CASSRNGGENTEAFF
j_call: TRBJ2-2; d_call: TRBD2; v_call: TRBV20-1; clone_size: -; cdr3_nt: TGCAGTGCAACAGCGGGGGGGCCGGCCGGGGAGCTGTTTTTT; cdr3_aa: CSATAGGPAGELFF
j_call: TRBJ2-4; d_call: -; v_call: TRBV23-1; clone_size: few; cdr3_nt: TGCGCCAGCAGTCAATCGCGGAATGAGGGGGCCAAAAACATTCAGTACTTC; cdr3_aa: CASSQSRNEGAKNIQYF
j_call: TRBJ2-3; d_call: TRBD1; v_call: TRBV10-3; clone_size: few; cdr3_nt: TGTGCCATCAGTGACCAGACAGGGGGCACAGATACGCAGTATTTT; cdr3_aa: CAISDQTGGTDTQYF
j_call: TRBJ1-1; d_call: -; v_call: TRBV29-1; clone_size: few; cdr3_nt: TGCAGCGTTGACTCTGGATATGAAGCTTTCTTT; cdr3_aa: CSVDSGYEAFF
j_call: TRBJ2-7; d_call: -; v_call: TRBV5-1; clone_size: -; cdr3_nt: TGCGCCAGCAGTGACAGTTTCTACGAGCAGTACTTC; cdr3_aa: CASSDSFYEQYF
j_call: TRBJ1-3; d_call: -; v_call: TRBV6-5; clone_size: -; cdr3_nt: TGTGCCAGCAGTTACCAGTCTGGTATCTCTGGAAACACCATATATTTT; cdr3_aa: CASSYQSGISGNTIYF
j_call: TRBJ1-5; d_call: -; v_call: TRBV20-1; clone_size: few; cdr3_nt: TGCAGTGCTATCGGCATTTTTGGTCAGCCCCAGCATTTT; cdr3_aa: CSAIGIFGQPQHF
j_call: TRBJ1-1; d_call: -; v_call: TRBV29-1; clone_size: few; cdr3_nt: TGCAGCGTTGGGGACACGGCCACTGAAGCTTTCTTT; cdr3_aa: CSVGDTATEAFF
j_call: TRBJ2-4; d_call: -; v_call: TRBV12-3/TRBV12-4; clone_size: few; cdr3_nt: TGTGCCAGCAGTTTACCGGACGGTCAAAACATTCAGTACTTC; cdr3_aa: CASSLPDGQNIQYF
j_call: TRBJ2-3; d_call: -; v_call: TRBV4-3; clone_size: many; cdr3_nt: TGCGCCAGCAGCCTAGACAGCCAAGCAGATACGCAGTATTTT; cdr3_aa: CASSLDSQADTQYF
j_call: TRBJ1-5; d_call: -; v_call: TRBV6-2/TRBV6-3; clone_size: few; cdr3_nt: TGTGCCAGCAGTTATAGGGCATGGGGCGCAGCTCAGCCCCAGCATTTT; cdr3_aa: CASSYRAWGAAQPQHF
j_call: TRBJ2-7; d_call: -; v_call: TRBV5-1; clone_size: -; cdr3_nt: TGCGCCAGCAGCTTGGGTCTCATCGAGCAGTACTTC; cdr3_aa: CASSLGLIEQYF
j_call: TRBJ2-7; d_call: TRBD1; v_call: TRBV12-3/TRBV12-4; clone_size: many; cdr3_nt: TGTGCCAGCAGTCGACGGACAGGAAGCTACGAGCAGTACTTC; cdr3_aa: CASSRRTGSYEQYF
j_call: TRBJ1-2; d_call: -; v_call: TRBV5-1; clone_size: few; cdr3_nt: TGCGCCAGCAGCATCGACAGTAACTATGGCTACACCTTC; cdr3_aa: CASSIDSNYGYTF
j_call: TRBJ2-4; d_call: -; v_call: TRBV6-1; clone_size: few; cdr3_nt: TGTGCCAGCAGTAGTTTTGGGGGGGCTAACGCCAAAAACATTCAGTACTTC; cdr3_aa: CASSSFGGANAKNIQYF
j_call: TRBJ2-3; d_call: -; v_call: TRBV6-6; clone_size: few; cdr3_nt: TGTGCCAGCAGGTTTTCGAGCGTTGAGGCAGATACGCAGTATTTT; cdr3_aa: CASRFSSVEADTQYF
j_call: TRBJ2-7; d_call: TRBD1; v_call: TRBV30; clone_size: -; cdr3_nt: TGTGCCTGGAGTTCTAGGACAGGGCCCTACGAGCAGTACTTC; cdr3_aa: CAWSSRTGPYEQYF
j_call: TRBJ2-1; d_call: -; v_call: TRBV5-1; clone_size: few; cdr3_nt: TGCGCCAGCAGCTTGGCTAGAGGATCTTACAATGAGCAGTTCTTC; cdr3_aa: CASSLARGSYNEQFF
j_call: TRBJ1-2; d_call: TRBD1; v_call: TRBV9; clone_size: -; cdr3_nt: TGTGCCAGCAGCGGCGGCAGGGGGCTTCACTACACCTTC; cdr3_aa: CASSGGRGLHYTF
j_call: TRBJ1-5; d_call: -; v_call: TRBV10-3; clone_size: -; cdr3_nt: TGTGCCATCAGGGGGACCGAGACTCAGCCCCAGCATTTT; cdr3_aa: CAIRGTETQPQHF
j_call: TRBJ1-2; d_call: TRBD1; v_call: TRBV28; clone_size: -; cdr3_nt: TGTGCCAGCAGTGGGGGCGGGACAGGGGGGGACTACTATGGCTACACCTTC; cdr3_aa: CASSGGGTGGDYYGYTF
j_call: TRBJ1-3; d_call: -; v_call: TRBV5-4; clone_size: few; cdr3_nt: TGTGCCAGCAGCTTGCAGGGTGTTGCTGGAAACACCATATATTTT; cdr3_aa: CASSLQGVAGNTIYF
j_call: TRBJ2-7; d_call: TRBD2; v_call: TRBV20-1; clone_size: -; cdr3_nt: TGCAGTGCTTCCGGACCCTTTTCTAGCGGGGTCTACGAGCAGTACTTC; cdr3_aa: CSASGPFSSGVYEQYF
j_call: TRBJ2-3; d_call: TRBD2; v_call: TRBV23-1; clone_size: -; cdr3_nt: TGCGCCAGCCCTATCCGGCTAGCGGCGCAAAAATATACAGATACGCAGTATTTT; cdr3_aa: CASPIRLAAQKYTDTQYF
j_call: TRBJ2-5; d_call: -; v_call: TRBV5-1; clone_size: few; cdr3_nt: TGCGCCAGCAGCGGTACTACAGGGACAGAGACCCAGTACTTC; cdr3_aa: CASSGTTGTETQYF
j_call: TRBJ2-1; d_call: -; v_call: TRBV7-8; clone_size: many; cdr3_nt: TGTGCCAGCAGCTTGACGGTGCGCTCTTTTGAGCAGTTCTTC; cdr3_aa: CASSLTVRSFEQFF
j_call: TRBJ2-5; d_call: TRBD1; v_call: TRBV20-1; clone_size: -; cdr3_nt: TGCAGTGCCCGTGCAGGGGGCGTGGAGACCCAGTACTTC; cdr3_aa: CSARAGGVETQYF
j_call: TRBJ2-7; d_call: -; v_call: TRBV6-2/TRBV6-3; clone_size: many; cdr3_nt: TGTGCCAGCAGTCCCCTACTGGAAAAGCAGTACTTC; cdr3_aa: CASSPLLEKQYF
j_call: TRBJ2-1; d_call: -; v_call: TRBV6-6; clone_size: few; cdr3_nt: TGTGCCAGCAGTTACGGCGCGGGGAAATTCAATGAGCAGTTCTTC; cdr3_aa: CASSYGAGKFNEQFF
j_call: TRBJ2-3; d_call: -; v_call: TRBV7-3; clone_size: -; cdr3_nt: TGTGCCAGCAGCTTAACCGGGACCGGGGTGGGCACAGATACGCAGTATTTT; cdr3_aa: CASSLTGTGVGTDTQYF
j_call: TRBJ1-4; d_call: -; v_call: TRBV2; clone_size: -; cdr3_nt: TGTGCCAGCAGTGAGATTCAGGGCGGTGAAAAACTGTTTTTT; cdr3_aa: CASSEIQGGEKLFF